This TCR beta chain stems from a study of cytomegalovirus exposure and HLA in healthy donors. In the study overall: In terms of ancestry, the Caucasian-associated cluster contained more than 65% of the 398 genotyped donors. General study findings and limits: It emerged from a later analysis that several of the most significant clusters appeared to be linked to common viral pathogens. A further, later analysis showed that HLA-associated TCR beta chains (compared with equally common others) were more clonally expanded.

To note about this clone: Its antigen is still unknown.

This CDR3 is built from 15 residues. The germline V and J ends were trimmed by 5 bases and 4 bases, with 16 bases remaining between them. The germline V gene encodes CDR1 LGHNT and CDR2 FRNRAP. Researchers ran the PCR with 60 Vbeta and 13 Jbeta primers. Method: immunoSEQ multiplex PCR; TCRdb's copy keeps in-frame clones and lacks some. The data contain a few hundred thousand clones, under 80% of them singletons. Sequencing used PBMCs. The clonotype originates from a girl aged 2 to 9 in good health and CMV-seronegative. The J gene is TRBJ2-3, the V gene TRBV12-5, with D maybe TRBD1 (5 bases). The CDR3 protein is CASGQGKGPPDTQYF. The CDR3 coding sequence is TGTGCTAGTGGTCAGGGAAAGGGTCCCCCAGATACGCAGTATTTT.